What follows describes a single T cell receptor beta chain. V lost 3 bases and J lost 3; bases outside the gene matches: 5. The CDR3 has 15 amino acids. From germline, CDR1 is SGHRS and CDR2 YFSETQ. The sample is drawn from a study of blood T cells in healthy people across ages. Across the whole study: Using template switching, researchers captured about one barcoded beta molecule for each two T cells.

No fewer than 5.5 micrograms of total RNA were isolated from every sample. Combining a sample-barcoded 5' primer with a J-beta primer mix, a second PCR ran for roughly 7 to 11 cycles. TCRdb reanalysed the 5' RACE reads using MiXCR and keeps one entry per CDR3 protein. The table records 850,000 to 950,000 distinct CDR3 sequences, 29% of them present only once. The chain combines TRBV5-1 with TRBJ2-7; 11 bases match TRBD1. The sample comprised blood. This TCR was recovered from an elderly woman in good health. In nucleotides, the CDR3 is TGCGCCAGCAGCTGGGGGACAGGGGGGAGCTACGAGCAGTACGTC. It is translated as CASSWGTGGSYEQYV.